The rows below give T cell receptor beta chains drawn from one sample of a study of early T cells in non-severe SARS-CoV-2 infection. MiXCR, run by TCRdb on the 5' RACE reads, gives a single entry per CDR3 protein. The table lists 50,000 to 60,000 distinct CDR3 sequences, approximately 6.3% of them singletons, with around 5% in the top ten. The input for sequencing was whole blood, taken at baseline. The source of these receptors is an adult who was a healthcare worker with PCR-confirmed SARS-CoV-2 infection or an uninfected control (not recorded which). CDR3s include the opening cysteine and the closing phenylalanine or tryptophan. A D gene is named only where the DNA matches it firmly. Clone size is not always given. Where it is, it says once, few, many or a class for expanded clones.

V gene,D gene,J gene,clone size,CDR3 protein,CDR3 DNA
TRBV28,TRBD1,TRBJ1-5,many,CASSPYFRDSVANQPQHF,TGTGCCAGCAGTCCCTACTTCCGGGACAGCGTCGCGAATCAGCCCCAGCATTTT
TRBV7-9,-,TRBJ2-5,many,CASSVREETQYF,TGTGCCAGCAGCGTCCGGGAAGAGACCCAGTACTTC
TRBV28,-,TRBJ1-4,many,CASSLYMGGREKLFF,TGTGCCAGCAGCTTATACATGGGAGGTCGGGAAAAACTGTTTTTT
TRBV5-6,TRBD1,TRBJ2-7,few,CASSSRQGAYEQYF,TGTGCCAGCAGCTCTAGACAGGGGGCCTACGAGCAGTACTTC
TRBV15,TRBD2,TRBJ2-1,many,CATRPGLAGGNEQFF,TGTGCCACGAGACCGGGACTAGCGGGGGGAAATGAGCAGTTCTTC
TRBV6-2/TRBV6-3,-,TRBJ2-1,few,CASGGQLIHNEQFF,TGTGCCAGCGGTGGACAGTTGATCCACAATGAGCAGTTCTTC
TRBV28,-,TRBJ2-6,many,CASTRNGEGANVLTF,TGTGCCAGCACCAGAAATGGGGAAGGGGCCAACGTCCTGACTTTC
TRBV5-1,-,TRBJ1-2,many,CASSFNRDNYGYTF,TGCGCCAGCAGCTTCAACAGGGATAACTATGGCTACACCTTC
TRBV12-3/TRBV12-4,-,TRBJ2-3,few,CASSLDSSVQYF,TGTGCCAGCAGTTTGGACAGCTCGGTGCAGTATTTT
TRBV7-2,-,TRBJ1-2,many,CASSLALREVKYGYTF,TGTGCCAGCAGCTTAGCGCTCAGGGAAGTTAAGTATGGCTACACCTTC
TRBV27,TRBD2,TRBJ2-7,-,CPGLADPGQYF,TGTCCGGGACTAGCGGACCCTGGGCAGTACTTC
TRBV19,-,TRBJ2-5,many,CASSIRAQEAQYF,TGTGCCAGTAGTATCCGGGCTCAAGAGGCCCAGTACTTC
TRBV10-3,TRBD1,TRBJ1-1,many,CAIREAGGTEAFF,TGTGCCATCAGAGAAGCAGGGGGGACTGAAGCTTTCTTT
TRBV20-1,TRBD2,TRBJ2-1,many,CSASLAPGLVNEEQFF,TGCAGTGCTAGCCTCGCTCCGGGACTAGTAAACGAAGAGCAGTTCTTC
TRBV4-2,TRBD1,TRBJ2-7,-,CASSLGQGLSNEQYF,TGTGCCAGCAGCCTCGGACAGGGGCTCTCCAACGAGCAGTACTTC
TRBV10-3,-,TRBJ1-1,many,CAISESLGNTEAFF,TGTGCCATCAGTGAGTCTCTGGGGAACACTGAAGCTTTCTTT
TRBV7-8,-,TRBJ1-2,many,CASSLVGRATNYGYTF,TGTGCCAGCAGCTTAGTTGGCAGGGCCACCAACTATGGCTACACCTTC
TRBV5-6,-,TRBJ2-4,-,CASSLYPGPPKNIQYF,TGTGCCAGCAGCTTATACCCGGGACCCCCCAAAAACATTCAGTACTTC
TRBV15,-,TRBJ2-7,few,CATSRDAESYEQYF,TGTGCCACCAGCAGAGATGCAGAGTCCTACGAGCAGTACTTC
TRBV9,TRBD1,TRBJ1-5,many,CASSVEGQSFQPQHF,TGTGCCAGCAGCGTAGAGGGACAGTCTTTCCAGCCCCAGCATTTT
TRBV24-1,TRBD1,TRBJ2-1,many,CATSEWTGNEQFF,TGTGCCACCAGTGAATGGACAGGCAATGAGCAGTTCTTC
TRBV7-9,-,TRBJ2-7,many,CASSPSGYEQYF,TGTGCCAGCAGCCCCTCGGGCTACGAGCAGTACTTC
TRBV11-2,TRBD1,TRBJ2-5,few,CASSTDRAQETQYF,TGTGCCAGCAGCACCGACAGGGCCCAAGAGACCCAGTACTTC
TRBV29-1,-,TRBJ1-4,many,CSAARGLGEKLFF,TGCAGCGCTGCGCGGGGGTTAGGTGAAAAACTGTTTTTT
TRBV25-1,-,TRBJ1-2,many,CASSAPGDGYGYTF,TGTGCCAGCAGTGCACCAGGGGACGGCTATGGCTACACCTTC
TRBV12-3/TRBV12-4,-,TRBJ1-4,many,CASSSSPAGLNEKLFF,TGTGCCAGCAGTTCTTCCCCGGCAGGGCTTAATGAAAAACTGTTTTTT
TRBV20-1,-,TRBJ2-3,-,CSARPLSGADTQYF,TGCAGTGCTAGACCCCTTAGTGGGGCAGATACGCAGTATTTT
TRBV6-5,TRBD2,TRBJ2-3,many,CASSPPLAGGRDTQYF,TGTGCCAGCAGTCCCCCACTAGCGGGGGGTAGAGATACGCAGTATTTT
TRBV20-1,TRBD1,TRBJ2-1,few,CSAIQGMVLNEQFF,TGCAGTGCTATACAGGGGATGGTCTTAAATGAGCAGTTCTTC
TRBV19,-,TRBJ2-1,-,CASSALGDVNYNEQFF,TGTGCCAGTAGTGCGTTAGGCGACGTTAACTACAATGAGCAGTTCTTC
TRBV10-3,-,TRBJ2-7,many,CAISEEGYEQYF,TGTGCCATCAGTGAGGAAGGGTACGAGCAGTACTTC
TRBV6-5,TRBD2,TRBJ2-5,few,CASSIAGVTQYF,TGTGCCAGCAGCATAGCGGGGGTGACCCAGTACTTC
TRBV4-1,-,TRBJ2-5,many,CASSQDSLGGWPETQYF,TGCGCCAGCAGCCAAGATTCCCTAGGGGGTTGGCCGGAGACCCAGTACTTC
TRBV20-1,-,TRBJ2-5,few,CSGAVETQYF,TGCAGCGGGGCAGTAGAGACCCAGTACTTC
TRBV4-2,-,TRBJ1-1,few,CASSRPQGYTEAFF,TGTGCCAGCAGCCGGCCCCAGGGCTACACTGAAGCTTTCTTT
TRBV12-3/TRBV12-4,TRBD2,TRBJ2-1,many,CASSPQGLAGVGRFF,TGTGCCAGCAGTCCCCAAGGACTAGCGGGGGTGGGGCGGTTCTTC
TRBV6-2/TRBV6-3,-,TRBJ2-1,-,CASSYGPANNEQFF,TGTGCCAGCAGTTACGGTCCCGCGAACAATGAGCAGTTCTTC
TRBV12-3/TRBV12-4,-,TRBJ1-1,-,CASRTGMNTEAFF,TGTGCCAGCAGGACAGGAATGAACACTGAAGCTTTCTTT
TRBV14,TRBD1,TRBJ2-3,few,CASRTGGLGDTQYF,TGTGCCAGCAGGACAGGGGGTTTGGGAGATACGCAGTATTTT
TRBV5-4,-,TRBJ1-1,many,CASSLTRGQLTEAFF,TGTGCCAGCAGCTTGACGAGAGGCCAACTCACTGAAGCTTTCTTT
TRBV12-3/TRBV12-4,TRBD2,TRBJ2-1,-,CASSSGGLAYNEQLF,TGTGCCAGCAGTTCCGGGGGGTTGGCTTACAATGAGCAGCTCTTC
TRBV2,TRBD1,TRBJ2-7,few,CASSPGQVSYEQYF,TGTGCCAGCAGCCCGGGACAGGTTTCCTACGAGCAGTACTTC
TRBV7-2,-,TRBJ1-6,-,CATRAGSSYNSPLHF,TGTGCCACCCGGGCTGGGAGCTCCTATAATTCACCCCTCCACTTT
TRBV4-3,-,TRBJ2-1,many,CASSQDKEEEQFF,TGCGCCAGCAGCCAAGATAAGGAGGAAGAGCAGTTCTTC